Each of the 8 T cell receptor beta chains below was sequenced from the same sample in a study of identical twins. TCRdb reprocessed the 5' RACE reads via MiXCR and lists one record per CDR3 protein. The sample lists around 670,000 distinct CDR3 sequences; 5.5% to 6.5% were seen once. Material for sequencing was naive T cells sorted from blood. These receptors were taken from a man aged 18 to 35 in good health.

This clonotype came up many times. This sequence joins TRBV9 and TRBJ1-5; no clear D. Germline lookup yields CDR1 SGDLS and CDR2 YYNGEE. CDR3 length equals 14 residues. Trimming left V 3 bases short and J 1 base short, with 8 bases between. The CDR3 loop is CASSGGGSNQPQHF. The CDR3 DNA sequence: TGTGCCAGCAGCGGGGGTGGGAGCAATCAGCCCCAGCATTTT.

This clonotype was seen many times. The chain recombines TRBV7-6 with TRBJ2-1; no firm D call. Germline CDR1 reads SGHVS; CDR2 reads FNYEAQ. The CDR3 is 16 amino acids. V gave up 1 base and J gave up 0 bases, with 10 bases separating them. This CDR3 reads CASSLDEVRSYNEQFF. The CDR3 DNA reads as TGTGCCAGCAGCTTAGATGAAGTCCGCTCCTACAATGAGCAGTTCTTC.

In this sample, this clonotype turned up a few times. The V and J genes are TRBV20-1 and TRBJ2-6, with 11 bases identical to TRBD1. The CDR3 has 16 amino acids. Germline V gene lookup returns CDR1 DFQATT and CDR2 SNEGSKA (reference sequence). The J segment lost 0 bases and the V segment lost 6 bases, leaving 4 bases of the junction unmatched. Here the CDR3 reads CSAGDRGTSGANVLTF. CDR3 DNA sequence: TGCAGTGCCGGGGACAGGGGGACCTCTGGGGCCAACGTCCTGACTTTC.

The table lists this clonotype with a few counts. The chain has TRBV29-1 and TRBJ2-1; 10 bases map to TRBD2. Germline loops: CDR1 SQVTM, CDR2 ANQGSEA. CDR3 length: 14 residues. Trimming cost V 7 bases and J 9 bases; bases outside gene matches: 12. This CDR3 is CSDEGLAGAGEQFF. The CDR3 DNA reads as TGCAGCGACGAAGGCCTAGCGGGAGCAGGTGAGCAGTTCTTC.

This clonotype was found many times. The rearrangement joins TRBV11-2 to TRBJ2-7; 10 bases fit TRBD2. Germline trimming cut 5 bases from V and 5 bases from J; bases unmatched to any gene: 12. CDR1 is SGHAT, CDR2 FQNNGV, per germline. This CDR3 is 16 amino acids long. CDR3 residues: CASSKGASGSVHEQYV. DNA for the CDR3: TGTGCCAGCAGCAAGGGTGCTAGCGGGAGTGTCCACGAGCAGTACGTC.

This clonotype was seen more than once but under ten times. This rearrangement joins TRBV11-2 to TRBJ1-6, with a weak D call TRBD1 (6 bases). The CDR3 consists of 16 residues. The V gene lost 5 bases and the J gene lost 0 bases, with 11 bases spanning the gap. Germline assignment: CDR1 SGHAT and CDR2 FQNNGV. The CDR3 DNA sequence: TGTGCCAGCAGCCGGACGGACAGCTCCTATAATTCACCCCTCCACTTT. Its translation: CASSRTDSSYNSPLHF.

This clonotype was seen a few times. The V gene is TRBV12-3 or TRBV12-4, the J gene TRBJ2-2; the match to TRBD1 covers 7 bases. V was pared by 2 bases and J by 5 bases, with 23 bases of the junction left unmatched. The CDR3 loop spans 21 amino acids. The CDR3 nucleotides read TGTGCCAGCAGTTTAATTGATGGGACAGCACGCCCCCTCGGAAGTACCGGGGAGCTGTTTTTT. Amino acid sequence: CASSLIDGTARPLGSTGELFF.

Ten or more counts support this clonotype. The chain combines TRBV7-9 with TRBJ2-1, with 10 bases aligning to TRBD2. With 10 bases clipped from V and 7 bases from J, the junction kept 4 bases outside the gene matches. The CDR3 has 12 amino acids. Per the germline V gene, CDR1 is SEHNR and CDR2 is FQNEAQ (reference sequence). The CDR3 here is CANMGLANEQFF. The CDR3 DNA is TGTGCCAACATGGGACTAGCGAATGAGCAGTTCTTC.